One sample yielded the 12 T cell receptor beta chains listed below, sequenced in a study of blood T cells in healthy people across ages. Sample-barcoded 5' priming and a J-beta primer mix drove a second PCR of about 6 to 11 cycles. MiXCR was run by TCRdb on the 5' RACE reads, yielding one entry per CDR3 protein. The sample carries around 940,000 distinct CDR3 sequences, roughly 50% recorded once. Sequencing used blood. All receptors come from a woman in her sixties or seventies in good health.

The chain combines TRBV3-1 with TRBJ2-3; TRBD1 is a possible D gene (8 bases). The V and J ends lost 5 bases and 4 bases respectively, with 16 bases between them. From germline, CDR1 is LGHDT and CDR2 YNNKEL (reference sequence). CDR3 length equals 15 residues. The CDR3 DNA reads TGTGCCAGCAGCGAACCTACAGGGGGGGCAGATACGCAGTATTTT. It specifies CASSEPTGGADTQYF.

The table lists this clonotype with a few counts. The J gene is TRBJ2-5, the V gene TRBV5-1, with D maybe TRBD2 (6 bases). V was shortened by 4 bases and J by 2 bases, with 15 bases between the two germline ends. CDR3 length: 15 amino acids. CDR1 SGHRS and CDR2 YFSETQ come from the germline V gene. The CDR3 nucleotides read TGCGCCAGCAGCAGGAGGGACGGAGGACAAGAGACCCAGTACTTC. Translating it yields CASSRRDGGQETQYF. The whole variable domain, filled in from reference TRBV5-1 and TRBJ2-5, reads KAGVTQTPRYLIKTRGQQVTLSCSPISGHRSVSWYQQTPGQGLQFLFEYFSETQRNKGNFPGRFSGRQFSNSRSEMNVSTLELGDSALYLCASSRRDGGQETQYFGPGTRLLVL.

The chain has TRBV27 and TRBJ1-1; D might be TRBD1 (5 bases). V dropped 2 bases and J dropped 4 bases, with 11 bases sitting between them. CDR1 is MNHEY, CDR2 SMNVEV, per germline (reference sequence). The CDR3 totals 14 residues. This CDR3 reads CASSLGGVVTEAFF. Written as DNA, the CDR3 is TGTGCCAGCAGTTTAGGGGGTGTGGTCACTGAAGCTTTCTTT.

V is TRBV15 and J is TRBJ2-3; TRBD2 is a possible D gene (5 bases). Deletions cut 1 base from V and 0 bases from J, with 8 bases between. This CDR3 comprises 15 residues. Per the germline V gene, CDR1 is LNHNV and CDR2 is YYDKDF (reference sequence). The CDR3 DNA is TGTGCCACCAGCAGAGTTAGCGCCAGCACAGATACGCAGTATTTT. This sequence encodes CATSRVSASTDTQYF.

This clonotype has a count of ten or more. The chain has TRBV28 and TRBJ2-7; 11 bases match TRBD1. J lost 3 bases, V lost 4 bases, and 2 bases had no gene match. The CDR3 extends over 14 amino acids. Germline CDR1 MDHEN, CDR2 SYDVKM. The CDR3 DNA reads as TGTGCCAGCAGTTCTGGGACAGGGGGCTACGAGCAGTACTTC. Its translation is CASSSGTGGYEQYF.

The rearrangement joins TRBV7-9 to TRBJ2-4; D might be TRBD2 (5 bases). The DNA end is more similar to TRBJ2-7, so the J call may be wrong. CDR3 length: 14 amino acids. Germline loops: CDR1 SEHNR, CDR2 FQNEAQ (reference sequence). CDR3 sequence: CASSVVAAVDEQYF. CDR3 nucleotides: TGTGCCAGCAGCGTAGTAGCAGCGGTGGACGAGCAGTACTTC.

The rearrangement uses TRBV12-3 or TRBV12-4 and TRBJ2-4, with D maybe TRBD2 (6 bases). Trimming cost V 3 bases and J 0 bases, with 9 bases left between them. This CDR3 spans 15 amino acids. The CDR3 coding sequence is TGTGCCAGCAGTTTCACGGGACTAGCCAAAAACATTCAGTACTTC. Translation gives CASSFTGLAKNIQYF.

The chain uses TRBV4-1 and TRBJ1-5; possibly TRBD1 for D (5 bases). Germline V gives CDR1 MGHRA, CDR2 YSYEKL. This CDR3 comprises 14 residues. Trimming stripped 1 base from V and 3 bases from J, with 7 bases between. Written as DNA, the CDR3 is TGCGCCAGCAGCCAAGGAGGGGACAATCAGCCCCAGCATTTT. This gives the protein CASSQGGDNQPQHF.

This clonotype was recorded once. CDR3 loop: CSANQGVWEKLFF. The CDR3 region has the DNA TGCAGTGCTAACCAGGGGGTCTGGGAAAAACTGTTTTTT. The chain combines TRBV20-1 with TRBJ1-4; 7 bases align to TRBD1. Trimming cost V 4 bases and J 8 bases; bases outside gene matches: 7. This CDR3 region has 13 residues. Germline V gene sequence: CDR1 DFQATT, CDR2 SNEGSKA (reference sequence).

The rearrangement uses TRBV12-3 or TRBV12-4 and TRBJ2-5; 7 positions match TRBD2. J was trimmed by 2 bases and V by 7 bases; bases with no gene match: 13. CDR3 length equals 16 residues. The CDR3 reads CASTRRSGGTQETQYF. DNA of the CDR3: TGTGCCAGCACCCGACGGTCGGGAGGTACACAAGAGACCCAGTACTTC.

This rearrangement joins TRBV2 to TRBJ2-5; 9 bases line up with TRBD2. With V trimmed by 4 bases and J by 11 bases, 14 bases remained unmatched. The CDR3 runs 15 residues. Germline V gene lookup returns CDR1 SNHLY and CDR2 FYNNEI. CDR3 sequence reads: CASSGQTGLANEQYF. For the CDR3, the DNA is TGTGCCAGCAGTGGACAGACCGGACTAGCGAATGAGCAGTACTTC.

The chain couples TRBV4-1 to TRBJ2-1; TRBD2 aligns across 9 bases. With 6 bases clipped from V and 7 bases from J, the junction kept 4 bases outside the gene matches. The CDR3 consists of 13 residues. Germline-derived CDR1 and CDR2 are MGHRA and YSYEKL. CDR3 bases: TGCGCCAGCAGGGCTAGCGGGGTAAATGAGCAGTTCTTC. Protein sequence: CASRASGVNEQFF.